One and the same sample provided the 19 T cell receptor beta chains below, sequenced in a study of molecular identifiers for immune sequencing clone quantification. TCRdb fed the PCR reads into MiXCR, producing one record per CDR3 protein. The data show 490,000 or so distinct CDR3 sequences, with 20% to 25% seen just once and roughly 0.81% held by the top ten. Material: naive CD8+ T cells from blood, with Jurkat cell RNA spiked in. Noted subset: FACS-sorted CD8+CD4-CCR7+CD45RA+ naive T cells. Source of these receptors: a human donor in good health. Some libraries in this study had Jurkat cell RNA spiked in.

The rearrangement joins TRBV19 to TRBJ2-1; D could derive from TRBD1 or TRBD2 (5 bases each). The V gene's germline CDR1 is LNHDA and CDR2 SQIVND (reference sequence). Trimming cost V 3 bases and J 4 bases, with 7 bases left between them. This CDR3 is built from 13 residues. DNA for the CDR3: TGTGCCAGTAGTATCGAGGGGTACAATGAGCAGTTCTTC. This gives the protein CASSIEGYNEQFF.

This clonotype was seen only a few times. This chain uses TRBV12-3 or TRBV12-4 with TRBJ2-1; TRBD2 matches at 8 bases. Unmatched junction bases numbered 5, after V lost 2 bases and J lost 8 bases. There are 14 residues in the CDR3. CDR3 sequence (DNA): TGTGCCAGCAGTTTAAGAGCGGGAGAGGATGAGCAGTTCTTC. This translates into CASSLRAGEDEQFF.

Only one count was recorded for this clonotype. A read error may explain this, as a much larger clone is one base away. The CDR3 carries no conserved terminal phenylalanine or tryptophan, so it likely arises from a read error. The genes are TRBV28 and TRBJ2-7; no clear D gene. V gave up 2 bases and J gave up 2 bases, with 13 bases separating them. The germline gives CDR1 MDHEN, CDR2 SYDVKM. The CDR3 length is 15 residues. The chain's CDR3 is CASSLRSDSPYEQYS. The CDR3 DNA is TGTGCCAGCAGTTTACGGAGTGACTCCCCCTACGAGCAGTACTCC.

The sample holds a few counts of this clonotype. This chain uses TRBV4-3 with TRBJ2-2; D is undetermined. Trimming stripped 0 bases from V and 2 bases from J, with 10 bases between. Germline CDR1 is LGHNA and CDR2 is YSLEER. The CDR3 extends over 16 amino acids. In DNA form, the CDR3 reads TGCGCCAGCAGCCAAGACTTGGCCGTTAACACCGGGGAGCTGTTTTTT. Amino acid sequence: CASSQDLAVNTGELFF.

The chain links TRBV7-8 to TRBJ2-2; D possibly corresponds to TRBD2 (6 bases). This CDR3 comprises 14 residues. Germline assignment: CDR1 SGHVS and CDR2 FQNEAQ. The V and J ends lost 2 bases and 4 bases respectively, with 8 bases between them. The CDR3 DNA follows: TGTGCCAGCAGCTTAAGGGAGGCCACCGGGGAGCTGTTTTTT. It is translated as CASSLREATGELFF. Filled out from reference TRBV7-8 and TRBJ2-2, the complete variable domain reads GAGVSQSPRYKVAKRGQDVALRCDPISGHVSLFWYQQALGQGPEFLTYFQNEAQLDKSGLPSDRFFAERPEGSVSTLKIQRTQQEDSAVYLCASSLREATGELFFGEGSRLTVL.

With regard to this clonotype: This could be a read error, since a much larger clone is one nucleotide away. This chain connects TRBV4-1 to TRBJ2-7, with unresolved D. The CDR3 is made up of 13 amino acids. CDR1 and CDR2 from the germline V gene are MGHRA and YSYEKL. V lost 3 bases, J lost 2 bases, and 8 bases lay in between. The CDR3 sequence: CASSQAVAYEQYF. CDR3 in DNA: TGCGCCAGCAGCCAGGCAGTCGCCTACGAGCAGTACTTC.

This clonotype has a handful of counts. The chain carries TRBV2 and TRBJ1-1; 12 bases are shared with TRBD1. Trimming cost V 6 bases and J 4 bases; bases outside gene matches: 12. CDR1 and CDR2 from the germline V gene are SNHLY and FYNNEI. This CDR3 has 17 amino acids. In nucleotides, the CDR3 is TGTGCCAGCAGCAAAAACCGGGACAGGGGGCGATTCACTGAAGCTTTCTTT. Translating it yields CASSKNRDRGRFTEAFF.

This clonotype was observed at least ten times. The chain employs TRBV11-2 and TRBJ2-7; D gene uncertain. V lost 5 bases to trimming and J lost 0 bases, with 11 bases between them. CDR1 is SGHAT and CDR2 is FQNNGV in the germline V gene. The CDR3 contains 14 residues. In DNA, the CDR3 is TGTGCCAGCAGCCAAGGACCCAGCTCCTACGAGCAGTACTTC. Translated: CASSQGPSSYEQYF.

The gene calls are TRBV13 and TRBJ2-7, with D possibly being TRBD1 (6 bases). V lost 5 bases and J 0 bases, leaving 14 bases between the germline ends. This CDR3 is built from 15 residues. The V gene's germline CDR1 is PRHDT and CDR2 FYEKMQ (reference sequence). The CDR3 sequence is CASSQLRGNSYEQYF. Here the CDR3 DNA reads TGTGCCAGCAGCCAACTCAGGGGAAACTCCTACGAGCAGTACTTC.

The rearrangement links TRBV5-1 to TRBJ1-1; 9 bases are a match to TRBD1. The trim removed 4 bases at V and 1 base at J, leaving 5 bases unmatched. The germline gives CDR1 SGHRS, CDR2 YFSETQ. The CDR3 spans 15 residues. In nucleotides, the CDR3 is TGCGCCAGCAGCGGCGGGACAGGGCGGAACACTGAAGCTTTCTTT. Translating gives CASSGGTGRNTEAFF. Filled out from reference TRBV5-1 and TRBJ1-1, the complete variable domain reads KAGVTQTPRYLIKTRGQQVTLSCSPISGHRSVSWYQQTPGQGLQFLFEYFSETQRNKGNFPGRFSGRQFSNSRSEMNVSTLELGDSALYLCASSGGTGRNTEAFFGQGTRLTVV.

This clonotype has at least ten counts. The chain couples TRBV28 to TRBJ1-4; possibly TRBD1 for D (6 bases). The CDR3 loop spans 16 amino acids. Germline lookup yields CDR1 MDHEN and CDR2 SYDVKM. The ends were cut back, 2 bases at V and 4 bases at J, with 14 bases in the middle. CDR3 bases: TGTGCCAGCAGTTTACCAAGACAGGCCCTTAATGAAAAACTGTTTTTT. Translating gives CASSLPRQALNEKLFF.

Comment on this clonotype: The conserved phenylalanine or tryptophan is not found at the CDR3 terminus, so this likely reflects a read error. Because the CDR3's place on the DNA is in doubt, the DNA is left out and the CDR3 is given as listed by TCRdb. The J gene is TRBJ2-2, the V gene TRBV6-2 or TRBV6-3; the table names TRBD1, a call not compared with the DNA. From its first to its last residue, the CDR3 has 15 amino acids. Germline assignment: CDR1 MNHEY and CDR2 SVGEGT. This CDR3 reads CASSPDRVITGEPFS.

Only a few counts were recorded for this clonotype. J is TRBJ2-3 and V is TRBV7-9; a possible D gene is TRBD2 (5 bases). Germline CDR1 is SEHNR and CDR2 is FQNEAQ (reference sequence). The CDR3 runs 12 residues. V was trimmed by 6 bases and J by 3 bases, leaving 7 bases between them. The CDR3, as DNA: TGTGCCAGCAGTAGGAGGACAGATACGCAGTATTTT. Its translation: CASSRRTDTQYF.

In the case of this clonotype: A much larger clone sits a single nucleotide away, making a read error possible. The genes are TRBV30 and TRBJ2-7, with 7 nucleotides matching TRBD2. Germline lookup yields CDR1 GTSNPN and CDR2 SVGIG (reference sequence). The CDR3 has 14 amino acids. Losses at the gene ends were 8 bases for V and 0 bases for J; bases not matched to a gene: 10. The CDR3 nucleotides are TGTGCCAGGGGCCGGGGGACTAACTCCTACGAGCAGTACTTC. Its protein is CARGRGTNSYEQYF.

This clonotype has only a few counts. This chain joins TRBV19 and TRBJ1-1; possible D gene TRBD1, 5 bases. Trimming stripped 2 bases from V and 5 bases from J, with 12 bases between. Per germline, CDR1 LNHDA and CDR2 SQIVND (reference sequence). The CDR3 runs 14 residues. CDR3 DNA sequence: TGTGCCAGTAGTATAACCTCAGGGCATACTGAAGCTTTCTTT. Its translation: CASSITSGHTEAFF.

This clonotype was observed a handful of times. The V call is TRBV27, the J call TRBJ1-1, with D tentatively TRBD1 (5 bases). Germline values: CDR1 MNHEY, CDR2 SMNVEV (reference sequence). V lost 1 base and J 3 bases, leaving 12 bases between the germline ends. CDR3 length equals 15 residues. In DNA form, the CDR3 reads TGTGCCAGCAGTTTATGGGGCAGTTGGGACACTGAAGCTTTCTTT. Translation gives CASSLWGSWDTEAFF.

The genes are TRBV30 and TRBJ2-6; D not resolved. V lost 2 bases to trimming and J lost 0 bases, with 8 bases between them. Germline assignment: CDR1 GTSNPN and CDR2 SVGIG (reference sequence). This CDR3 comprises 15 residues. The CDR3 loop is CAWSLNPSGANVLTF. The CDR3 region has the DNA TGTGCCTGGAGTTTAAACCCCTCTGGGGCCAACGTCCTGACTTTC.

The table lists this clonotype with a few counts. At one end, the junction sequence differs from germline, possibly due to a read error. The rearrangement joins TRBV30 to TRBJ1-3; TRBD1 matches at 7 bases. The CDR3 runs to 15 residues. Per the germline V gene, CDR1 is GTSNPN and CDR2 is SVGIG (reference sequence). CDR3 sequence: CAWDKTGSGGNAIYF. The CDR3, as DNA: TGTGCCTGGGATAAGACAGGGTCTGGAGGAAACGCCATATATTTT.

About this clonotype: The limits of the CDR3 on the DNA are not certain, so only TCRdb's listed CDR3 is given. The gene calls are TRBV9 and TRBJ1-1. The CDR3 region is 13 residues in length, termini included. Germline V gives CDR1 SGDLS, CDR2 YYNGEE. The CDR3 loop reads CASSVGVGTEAYF.